A single sample is the source of the 25 T cell receptor beta chains below, sequenced in a study of CD8 T cells in ankylosing spondylitis (dated by TCRdb to between 2016 and 2019). The library was made by 5' RACE. TCRdb lists the instrument as Illumina HiSeq 2500. Through fastp at Q25 and MiXCR, TCRdb rebuilt clones from the public reads, retaining in-frame beta chains. Merged by CDR3 protein, the rows form single entries marked with the most common genes and DNA. The sample includes around 210,000 distinct CDR3 sequences, with around 8% observed a single time. 4% to 5% of the sample lies in the top ten. Material: blood, either unsorted or a sorted T cell fraction (not recorded which). These receptor sequences come from a female donor with ankylosing spondylitis or in good health (not recorded which).

There are many counts of this clonotype. CDR3 DNA sequence: TGCAGTGCTAACCCCCGGGGGGTCCAGACTGAAGCTTTCTTT. Translating it yields CSANPRGVQTEAFF. This chain joins TRBV20-1 and TRBJ1-1; D is perhaps TRBD1 (5 bases). V was clipped by 4 bases and J by 5 bases, with 17 bases between them. The germline V gene encodes CDR1 DFQATT and CDR2 SNEGSKA (reference sequence). The CDR3 consists of 14 residues.

This clonotype was observed a single time. Just one base apart from a much larger clone, this may be a read error. CDR3 nucleotide sequence: TGTGTCAGCAGCTTAGCCCAGGGGAGGGCGTACGAGCAGTACTTC. Translating it yields CVSSLAQGRAYEQYF. The chain carries TRBV7-8 and TRBJ2-7, with D possibly being TRBD2 (7 bases). The CDR3 is 15 residues long. Germline CDR1 is SGHVS and CDR2 is FQNEAQ. Full variable domain (remainder filled in from reference TRBV7-8 and TRBJ2-7): GAGVSQSPRYKVAKRGQDVALRCDPISGHVSLFWYQQALGQGPEFLTYFQNEAQLDKSGLPSDRFFAERPEGSVSTLKIQRTQQEDSAVYLCVSSLAQGRAYEQYFGPGTRLTVT.

This clonotype was counted a few times. The gene calls are TRBV30 and TRBJ1-1, with unresolved D. Germline CDR1 GTSNPN, CDR2 SVGIG (reference sequence). Trimming left V 3 bases short and J 1 base short, with 24 bases between. The CDR3 length is 18 residues. CDR3 region: CAWSVGGGIFVENTEAFF. For the CDR3, the DNA is TGTGCCTGGAGCGTGGGCGGCGGGATCTTCGTCGAGAACACTGAAGCTTTCTTT.

A word on this clonotype: This clone may be a read error of a much larger clone one base away. This chain uses TRBV5-5 with TRBJ2-1, with no clear D. The CDR3 is 14 residues long. Germline-derived CDR1 and CDR2 are SGHKS and YYEKEE (reference sequence). CDR3 protein: CVSSSMDVYNEQFF. The CDR3 nucleotides read TGTGTCAGCAGCTCCATGGACGTCTACAATGAGCAGTTCTTC.

This clonotype was observed many times. The chain joins TRBV7-2 to TRBJ2-3; D gene ambiguous. The CDR3 loop spans 12 amino acids. Germline assignment: CDR1 SGHTA and CDR2 FQGNSA. V dropped 4 bases and J dropped 6 bases, with 8 bases sitting between them. This CDR3 is CASSSTWDTQYF. In DNA form, the CDR3 reads TGTGCCAGCAGCTCGACGTGGGATACGCAGTATTTT.

This clonotype was observed at least ten times. The rearrangement uses TRBV20-1 and TRBJ1-3; D is unclear. This CDR3 has 11 amino acids. V lost 3 bases to trimming and J lost 3 bases, with 3 bases between them. Looked up from germline, CDR1 is DFQATT and CDR2 is SNEGSKA (reference sequence). Written as DNA, the CDR3 is TGCAGTGCTAGCGGTGGAAACACCATATATTTT. As protein: CSASGGNTIYF.

This clonotype showed up many times. The rearrangement uses TRBV4-3 and TRBJ2-2, with D maybe TRBD1 (6 bases). CDR3 length equals 14 residues. CDR1 is LGHNA, CDR2 YSLEER, per germline. The V gene lost 8 bases and the J gene lost 1 base, with 11 bases spanning the gap. CDR3 region: CASQGQRNTGELFF. The CDR3 bases are TGCGCCAGCCAGGGACAAAGGAACACCGGGGAGCTGTTTTTT.

Only a few counts were recorded for this clonotype. V gene TRBV20-1 combines with J gene TRBJ2-3; D might be TRBD2 (7 bases). This CDR3 has 17 residues. V dropped 2 bases and J dropped 4 bases, with 22 bases sitting between them. Germline V gene data show CDR1 as DFQATT and CDR2 as SNEGSKA (reference sequence). The CDR3 nucleotides read TGCAGTGCTAGAACTCAGGGGCTTGCGGGAGTCGCAGATACGCAGTATTTT. It is translated as CSARTQGLAGVADTQYF.

This clonotype has at least ten counts. The rearrangement uses TRBV20-1 and TRBJ2-1; 13 nucleotides line up with TRBD2. The CDR3 spans 16 residues. The trim removed 1 base at V and 3 bases at J, leaving 3 bases unmatched. CDR1 and CDR2 (germline): DFQATT, SNEGSKA (reference sequence). The CDR3 DNA reads TGCAGTGCTAGAGCTAGGACTAGCGGGAGCTACAATGAGCAGTTCTTC. Its translation is CSARARTSGSYNEQFF.

This clonotype was found many times. V usage is TRBV6-2 or TRBV6-3 and J usage is TRBJ2-7; D is unresolved. V was pared by 6 bases and J by 3 bases, with 9 bases between. Germline CDR1 MNHEY, CDR2 SVGEGT. CDR3 size: 12 residues. The CDR3 loop reads CASSSPFYEQYF. The CDR3 DNA reads TGTGCCAGCAGCTCACCCTTCTACGAGCAGTACTTC.

This clonotype occurred many times. The chain links TRBV15 to TRBJ2-6, with D unclear. The V end was cut by 3 bases, the J end by 4 bases, with 16 bases between. The CDR3 loop spans 17 amino acids. CDR1 and CDR2 from the germline V gene are LNHNV and YYDKDF (reference sequence). The CDR3 sequence is CATSSLMMGNGANVLTF. The CDR3 bases are TGTGCCACCAGCAGTCTTATGATGGGGAACGGGGCCAACGTCCTGACTTTC. Combining the CDR3 with reference TRBV15 and TRBJ2-6 gives the whole variable domain DAMVIQNPRYQVTQFGKPVTLSCSQTLNHNVMYWYQQKSSQAPKLLFHYYDKDFNNEADTPDNFQSRRPNTSFCFLDIRSPGLGDTAMYLCATSSLMMGNGANVLTFGAGSRLTVL.

A word on this clonotype: A much larger clone is a single base away; this may be a read error. This sequence joins TRBV27 and TRBJ2-3; tentatively, D is TRBD1 or TRBD2 (6 bases each). In germline, CDR1 is MNHEY, CDR2 SMNVEV (reference sequence). The CDR3 is made up of 11 amino acids. This CDR3 is CVSRGGDTQYF. The CDR3 DNA reads TGTGTCAGCAGAGGGGGGGATACGCAGTATTTT.

This clonotype was seen a handful of times. V is TRBV5-5 and J is TRBJ2-6; D is unclear. CDR1 is SGHKS, CDR2 YYEKEE, per germline (reference sequence). V lost 2 bases to trimming and J lost 0 bases, with 6 bases between them. This CDR3 is 15 amino acids long. CDR3 loop: CASSFIRSGANVLTF. The CDR3 nucleotides read TGTGCCAGCAGCTTCATCCGCTCTGGGGCCAACGTCCTGACTTTC.

This clonotype was counted a few times. This chain uses TRBV7-8 with TRBJ2-1; 7 nucleotides agree with TRBD2. Trimming removed 1 base from V and 10 bases from J; junction bases left unmatched: 10. In germline, CDR1 is SGHVS, CDR2 FQNEAQ. This CDR3 has 15 residues. The CDR3 loop is CASSLDVAGVQEQFF. DNA of the CDR3: TGTGCCAGCAGCTTAGATGTAGCGGGTGTACAGGAGCAGTTCTTC.

In this sample, this clonotype turned up a few times. The rearrangement uses TRBV7-2 and TRBJ2-3, with D perhaps matching TRBD2 (5 bases). There are 13 residues in the CDR3. Germline CDR1 reads SGHTA; CDR2 reads FQGNSA. With 4 bases removed from V and 2 bases from J, the gap between germline ends came to 7 bases. CDR3 in DNA: TGTGCCAGCAGCTCAGACTACACAGATACGCAGTATTTT. The encoded protein is CASSSDYTDTQYF.

In its sample, this clonotype was seen a few times. The CDR3 DNA reads as TGTGCCAGCAGTCCCGGGACGACACTAGCGGGAATGGCAGATACGCAGTATTTT. It encodes CASSPGTTLAGMADTQYF. This chain links TRBV2 with TRBJ2-3; 10 bases align to TRBD2. In germline, CDR1 is SNHLY, CDR2 FYNNEI. The trim removed 5 bases at V and 4 bases at J, leaving 15 bases unmatched. CDR3 length equals 18 residues.

This clonotype was seen at least ten times. The rearrangement joins TRBV20-1 to TRBJ2-5, with 8 bases fitting TRBD2. The germline V gene has CDR1 DFQATT and CDR2 SNEGSKA (reference sequence). After removal of 6 bases from V and 5 bases from J, the junction contained 8 bases not matched to a gene. CDR3 size: 13 residues. CDR3 nucleotides: TGCAGTGCCCAGAGCGGGAGCGTCGAGACCCAGTACTTC. Encoded protein: CSAQSGSVETQYF.

This clonotype was found a few times. The chain has TRBV7-2 and TRBJ2-1, with TRBD2 identical over 11 bases. From germline, CDR1 is SGHTA and CDR2 FQGNSA. This CDR3 has 17 residues. V trimming: 0 bases; J trimming: 6 bases; junction bases outside the gene matches: 7. The CDR3 loop reads CASSLAAASGRLNEQFF. The CDR3 bases are TGTGCCAGCAGCTTAGCGGCCGCTAGCGGGAGGCTCAATGAGCAGTTCTTC.

Concerning this clonotype itself: A much larger clone lies one base from this, so it may be a read error. V usage is TRBV28 and J usage is TRBJ1-6, with no clear D. CDR1 MDHEN and CDR2 SYDVKM come from the germline V gene. This CDR3 is built from 11 residues. The DNA for the CDR3 is TGTTCCAGCAGTTTGGAATCACCCCTCCACTTT. This translates into CSSSLESPLHF. Combining the CDR3 with reference TRBV28 and TRBJ1-6 gives the whole variable domain DVKVTQSSRYLVKRTGEKVFLECVQDMDHENMFWYRQDPGLGLRLIYFSYDVKMKEKGDIPEGYSVSREKKERFSLILESASTNQTSMYLCSSSLESPLHFGNGTRLTVT.

The chain carries TRBV14 and TRBJ2-7; D might be TRBD2 (5 bases). CDR3 length equals 14 residues. V dropped 0 bases and J dropped 9 bases, with 15 bases sitting between them. The germline gives CDR1 SGHDN, CDR2 FVKESK. The CDR3 sequence: CASSQDNEGPRQYF. CDR3 bases: TGTGCCAGCAGCCAAGATAATGAGGGCCCGAGGCAGTACTTC.

This clonotype was picked up many times. The chain uses TRBV7-9 and TRBJ1-1; D is unclear. V lost 5 bases and J 8 bases, leaving 3 bases between the germline ends. The germline gives CDR1 SEHNR, CDR2 FQNEAQ (reference sequence). This CDR3 region has 9 residues. DNA of the CDR3: TGTGCCAGCAGCCTGGAAGCTTTCTTT. Its translation is CASSLEAFF.

This clonotype was seen repeatedly, ten times or more. V gene TRBV27 combines with J gene TRBJ2-1, with D possibly TRBD2 on 6 matching bases. Trimming shortened V by 3 bases and J by 5 bases, and 14 bases separated the two germline ends. CDR1 is MNHEY, CDR2 SMNVEV, per germline (reference sequence). The length of the CDR3 is 15 residues. CDR3 residues: CASSLSGRPNNEQFF. CDR3 nucleotide sequence: TGTGCCAGCAGTTTGAGCGGGCGGCCCAACAATGAGCAGTTCTTC.

This clonotype was counted many times. The gene calls are TRBV4-3 and TRBJ2-1; 9 bases line up with TRBD2. CDR3 size: 17 residues. Trimming at V came to 4 bases and at J to 8 bases, leaving 15 bases not matched to a gene. The V gene's germline CDR1 is LGHNA and CDR2 YSLEER. CDR3 nucleotides: TGCGCCAGCAGCCGCGGTTTGGGTAGCGGGAGTGGTGATGAGCAGTTCTTC. Residues: CASSRGLGSGSGDEQFF.

This clonotype was seen repeatedly, ten times or more. This chain joins TRBV11-3 and TRBJ2-3, with TRBD1 as a possible D gene (5 bases). V was trimmed by 1 base and J by 4 bases, leaving 9 bases between them. Per the germline V gene, CDR1 is SGHNT and CDR2 is YENEEA. The CDR3 spans 14 residues. The CDR3 nucleotides are TGTGCCAGCAGCTTAGGGGGCTGGGCAGATACGCAGTATTTT. The encoded protein is CASSLGGWADTQYF.

This clonotype was recorded many times. V gene TRBV18 combines with J gene TRBJ2-7; D remains ambiguous. Germline lookup yields CDR1 KGHSH and CDR2 LQKENI. This CDR3 has 11 amino acids. V was cut by 2 bases and J by 9 bases, with 8 bases left in between. The CDR3 spells CASSPGAVQYF. The CDR3 DNA reads TGTGCCAGCTCACCAGGCGCAGTGCAGTACTTC.